The clone carrying this T cell receptor beta chain was detected only a few times. The authors ran a second PCR of 7 to 11 cycles using a sample-barcoded 5' primer and a J-beta primer mix. One entry per CDR3 protein, called by TCRdb with MiXCR from the 5' RACE reads. The data show 1.5 million to 2 million distinct CDR3 sequences, 34% seen once. This sample stems from a study of blood T cells in healthy people across ages. Healthy individuals of Caucasian origin from Russia, aged roughly 6 to 90, served as donors. The CDR3 is 15 amino acids. Germline V gene sequence: CDR1 SGHRS, CDR2 YFSETQ. V shed 4 bases, J shed 6 bases, and the junction held 11 bases outside the gene matches.

Sequencing was carried out using blood. This TCR was recovered from a woman aged 25 to 39 in good health. The chain is built from TRBV5-1 and TRBJ2-3; TRBD2 matches 7 bases. CDR3 loop: CASSAGTISHDTQYF. In DNA, the CDR3 is TGCGCCAGCAGCGCCGGGACTATCTCGCACGATACGCAGTATTTT.